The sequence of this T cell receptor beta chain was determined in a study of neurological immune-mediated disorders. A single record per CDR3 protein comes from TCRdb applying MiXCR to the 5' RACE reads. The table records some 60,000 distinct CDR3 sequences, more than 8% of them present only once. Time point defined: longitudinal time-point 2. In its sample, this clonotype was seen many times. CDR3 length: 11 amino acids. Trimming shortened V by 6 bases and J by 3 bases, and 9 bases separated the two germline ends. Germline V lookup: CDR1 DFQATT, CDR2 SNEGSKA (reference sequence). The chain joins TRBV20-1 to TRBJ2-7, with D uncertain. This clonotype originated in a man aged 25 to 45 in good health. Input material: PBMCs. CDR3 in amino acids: CSAPRSYEQYF. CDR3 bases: TGCAGTGCCCCAAGGAGCTACGAGCAGTACTTC.